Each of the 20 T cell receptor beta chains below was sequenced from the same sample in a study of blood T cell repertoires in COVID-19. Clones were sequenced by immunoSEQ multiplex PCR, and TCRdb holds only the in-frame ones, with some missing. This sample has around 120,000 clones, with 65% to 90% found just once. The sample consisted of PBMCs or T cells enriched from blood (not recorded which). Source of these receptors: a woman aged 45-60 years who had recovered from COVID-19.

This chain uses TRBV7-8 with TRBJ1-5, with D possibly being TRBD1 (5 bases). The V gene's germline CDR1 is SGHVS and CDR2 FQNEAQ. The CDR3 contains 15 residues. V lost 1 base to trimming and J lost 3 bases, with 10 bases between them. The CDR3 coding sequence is TGTGCCAGCAGCTTAGGCCAGGGCAACAATCAGCCCCAGCATTTT. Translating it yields CASSLGQGNNQPQHF.

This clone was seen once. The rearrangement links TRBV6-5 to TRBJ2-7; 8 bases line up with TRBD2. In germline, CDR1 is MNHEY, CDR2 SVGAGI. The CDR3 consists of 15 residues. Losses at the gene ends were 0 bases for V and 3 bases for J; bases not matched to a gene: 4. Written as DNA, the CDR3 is TGTGCCAGCAGTTACTCGCGGGGGGCCAACTACGAGCAGTACTTC. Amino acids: CASSYSRGANYEQYF.

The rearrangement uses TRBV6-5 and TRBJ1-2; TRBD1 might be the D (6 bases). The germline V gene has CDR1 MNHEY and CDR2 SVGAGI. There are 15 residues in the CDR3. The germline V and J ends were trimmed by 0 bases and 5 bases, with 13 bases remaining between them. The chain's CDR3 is CASSYSITGPYGYTF. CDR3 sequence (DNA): TGTGCCAGCAGTTACTCGATTACAGGGCCGTATGGCTACACCTTC.

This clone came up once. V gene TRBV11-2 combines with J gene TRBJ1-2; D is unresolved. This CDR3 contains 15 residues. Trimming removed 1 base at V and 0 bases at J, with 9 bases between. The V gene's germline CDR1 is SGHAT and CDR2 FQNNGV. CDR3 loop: CASSLGRFSNYGYTF. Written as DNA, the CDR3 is TGTGCCAGCAGCTTAGGTCGGTTTTCTAACTATGGCTACACCTTC.

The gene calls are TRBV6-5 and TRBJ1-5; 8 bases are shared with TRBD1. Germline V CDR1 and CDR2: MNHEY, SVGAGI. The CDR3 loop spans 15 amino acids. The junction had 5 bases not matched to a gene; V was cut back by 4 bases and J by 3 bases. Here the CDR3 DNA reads TGTGCCAGCAGTTTCCTCAGGGGGCCCAATCAGCCCCAGCATTTT. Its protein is CASSFLRGPNQPQHF.

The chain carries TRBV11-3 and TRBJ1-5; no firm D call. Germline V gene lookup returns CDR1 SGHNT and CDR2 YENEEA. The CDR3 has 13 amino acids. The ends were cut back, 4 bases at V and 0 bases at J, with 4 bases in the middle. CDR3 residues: CASSSRSNQPQHF. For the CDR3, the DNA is TGTGCCAGCAGCTCCCGTAGCAATCAGCCCCAGCATTTT.

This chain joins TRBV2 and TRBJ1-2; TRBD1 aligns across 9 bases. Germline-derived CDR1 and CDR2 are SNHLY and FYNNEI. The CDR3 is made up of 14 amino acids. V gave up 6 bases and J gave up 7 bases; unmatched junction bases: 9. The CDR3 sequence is CASRATGGSGGYTF. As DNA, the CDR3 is TGTGCCAGCAGGGCTACAGGGGGCTCAGGTGGCTACACCTTC.

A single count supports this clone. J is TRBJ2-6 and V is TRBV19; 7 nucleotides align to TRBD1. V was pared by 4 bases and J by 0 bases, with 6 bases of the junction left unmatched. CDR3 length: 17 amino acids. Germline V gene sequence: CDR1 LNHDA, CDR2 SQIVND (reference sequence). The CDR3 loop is CASSKRQGDSGANVLTF. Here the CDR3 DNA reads TGTGCCAGTAGTAAGAGACAGGGTGACTCTGGGGCCAACGTCCTGACTTTC.

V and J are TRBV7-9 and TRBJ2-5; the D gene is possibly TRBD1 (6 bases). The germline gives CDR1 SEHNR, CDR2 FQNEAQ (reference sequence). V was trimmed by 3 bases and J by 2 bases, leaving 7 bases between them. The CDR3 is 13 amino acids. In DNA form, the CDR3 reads TGTGCCAGCAGCTTCACAGGGCAAGAGACCCAGTACTTC. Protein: CASSFTGQETQYF.

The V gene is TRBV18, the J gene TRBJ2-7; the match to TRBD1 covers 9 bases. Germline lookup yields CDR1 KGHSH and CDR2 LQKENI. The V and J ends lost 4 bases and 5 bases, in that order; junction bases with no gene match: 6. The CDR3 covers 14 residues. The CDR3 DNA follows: TGTGCCAGCTCACAAAACAGGGGGCGTGACGAGCAGTACTTC. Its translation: CASSQNRGRDEQYF.

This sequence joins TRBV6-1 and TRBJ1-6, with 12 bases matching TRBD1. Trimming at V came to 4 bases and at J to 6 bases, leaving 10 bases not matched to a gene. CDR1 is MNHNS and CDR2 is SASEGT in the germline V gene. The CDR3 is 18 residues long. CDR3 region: CASSATGTGGLGNSPLHF. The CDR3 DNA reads TGTGCCAGCAGTGCAACCGGGACAGGGGGCCTTGGTAATTCACCCCTCCACTTT.

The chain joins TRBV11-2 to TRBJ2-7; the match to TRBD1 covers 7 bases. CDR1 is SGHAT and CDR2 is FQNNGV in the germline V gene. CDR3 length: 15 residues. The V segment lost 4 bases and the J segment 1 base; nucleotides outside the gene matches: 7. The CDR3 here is CASSSQGELSYEQYF. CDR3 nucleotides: TGTGCCAGCAGCTCGCAGGGGGAATTGTCCTACGAGCAGTACTTC.

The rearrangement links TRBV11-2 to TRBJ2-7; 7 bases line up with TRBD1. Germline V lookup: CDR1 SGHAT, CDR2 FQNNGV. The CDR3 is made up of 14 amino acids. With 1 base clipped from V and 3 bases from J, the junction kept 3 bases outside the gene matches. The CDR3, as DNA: TGTGCCAGCAGCTTAGGTGCAGGGGGCTACGAGCAGTACTTC. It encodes CASSLGAGGYEQYF.

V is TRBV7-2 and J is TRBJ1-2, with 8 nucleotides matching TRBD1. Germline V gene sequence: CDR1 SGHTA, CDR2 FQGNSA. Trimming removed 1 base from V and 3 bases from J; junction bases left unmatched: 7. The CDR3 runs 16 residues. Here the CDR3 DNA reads TGTGCCAGCAGCTTAGGTCTCCCGGGACAGGACTATGGCTACACCTTC. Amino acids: CASSLGLPGQDYGYTF.

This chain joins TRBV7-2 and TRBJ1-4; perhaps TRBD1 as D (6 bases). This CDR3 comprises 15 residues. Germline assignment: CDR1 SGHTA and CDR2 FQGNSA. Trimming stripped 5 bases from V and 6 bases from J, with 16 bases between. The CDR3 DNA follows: TGTGCCAGCAGCGGGCAGGGGACGAGGGATGAAAAACTGTTTTTT. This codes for CASSGQGTRDEKLFF.

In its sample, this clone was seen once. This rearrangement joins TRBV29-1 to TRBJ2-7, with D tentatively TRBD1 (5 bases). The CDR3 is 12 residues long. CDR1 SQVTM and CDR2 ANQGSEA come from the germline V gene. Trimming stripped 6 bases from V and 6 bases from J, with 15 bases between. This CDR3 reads CSVFLGAAEQYF. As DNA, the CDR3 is TGCAGCGTCTTCCTAGGGGCGGCCGAGCAGTACTTC.

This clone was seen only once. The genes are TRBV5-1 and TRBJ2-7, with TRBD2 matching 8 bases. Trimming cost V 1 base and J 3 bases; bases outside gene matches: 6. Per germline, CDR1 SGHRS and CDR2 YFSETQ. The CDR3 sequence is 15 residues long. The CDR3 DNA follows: TGCGCCAGCAGCTTGTTGCCGGGAGGGAACTACGAGCAGTACTTC. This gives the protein CASSLLPGGNYEQYF.

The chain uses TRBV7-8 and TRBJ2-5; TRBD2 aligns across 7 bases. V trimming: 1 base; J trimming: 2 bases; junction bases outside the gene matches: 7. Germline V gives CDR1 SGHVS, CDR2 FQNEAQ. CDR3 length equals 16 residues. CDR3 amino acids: CASSLGGSGGQETQYF. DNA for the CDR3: TGTGCCAGCAGCTTAGGGGGGTCGGGAGGACAAGAGACCCAGTACTTC.

The DNA of the CDR3 is TGTGCCAGCAGCTTAGGTCGAGAACGGGGGGCCTTTTACGAGCAGTACTTC. Protein: CASSLGRERGAFYEQYF. This sequence joins TRBV7-9 and TRBJ2-7, with a weak D call TRBD2 (7 bases). V shed 1 base and J shed 4 bases, with 20 bases lying between them. This CDR3 is built from 17 residues. Per germline, CDR1 SEHNR and CDR2 FQNEAQ (reference sequence).

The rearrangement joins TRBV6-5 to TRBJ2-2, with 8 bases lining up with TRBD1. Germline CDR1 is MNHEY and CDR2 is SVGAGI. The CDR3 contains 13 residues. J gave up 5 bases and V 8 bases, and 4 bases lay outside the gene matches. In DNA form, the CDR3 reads TGTGCCAGCCATACAGGGGGGACCGGGGAGCTGTTTTTT. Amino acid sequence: CASHTGGTGELFF.